Listed below are T cell receptor beta chains from one sample, sequenced in a study of cytomegalovirus exposure and HLA in healthy donors. Using immunoSEQ multiplex PCR, the repertoire was profiled, and TCRdb retains in-frame clones only, with some absent. The sample holds more than 90,000 clones, roughly 67% seen once. Sequenced sample: PBMCs. These receptors were collected from a boy aged 5-17 years in good health and CMV-seropositive. Each CDR3 is given with its conserved first and last residue.

V: TRBV9
CDR3: CASSGGTGGPGELFF

V: TRBV30
CDR3: CAWSPKLAGGLWANVLTF

V: TRBV15
CDR3: CATSHGQGYGYTF

V: TRBV30
CDR3: CAWAPPGTTGTQYF

V: TRBV11-2
CDR3: CASSLEGGVGGYEQYF

V: TRBV18
CDR3: CASSPPSRARGTEAFF

V: TRBV7-6
CDR3: CASSSVPSAADNEQFF

V: TRBV7-9
CDR3: CASSLGDSTYEQYF

V: TRBV2
CDR3: CASRAAVGNNQPQHF

V: TRBV6-1
CDR3: CASSEVAGITDTQYF

V: TRBV4-2
CDR3: CASSRPRTNTGELFF

V: TRBV4-3
CDR3: CASSQDRGNANYGYTF

V: TRBV5-1
CDR3: CASSANGGRDSPLHF

V: TRBV19
CDR3: CASSIDGTRSHEQYF

V: TRBV2
CDR3: CASSTRKDRVQTPEAFF

V: TRBV6-1
CDR3: CASSEARVSGYPF

V: TRBV6-5
CDR3: CASSYSVTGDHEQFF

V: TRBV6-5
CDR3: CASSYRTGQAFF

V: TRBV7-2
CDR3: CASSSTGLKYEQYF

V: TRBV5-1
CDR3: CASSLGYGSGYTF

V: TRBV29-1
CDR3: CSVGSLGQVNTEAFF

V: TRBV30
CDR3: CAWSVRVGGLYTGELFF

V: TRBV28
CDR3: CASSSYPSGQGTDTQYF

V: TRBV11-1
CDR3: CASSRYQTGVLTYEQYF

V: TRBV9
CDR3: CASSADSGRAPDTQYF

V: TRBV29-1
CDR3: CSVESTGRHGYTF

V: TRBV2
CDR3: CASRYAQRFAFF

V: TRBV25-1
CDR3: CASNGGGVYYNEQFF

V: TRBV30
CDR3: CAWAPRGVNTEAFF

V: TRBV30
CDR3: CAWRGTGFSYEQYF

V: TRBV30
CDR3: CAWERGLNTEAFF

V: TRBV9
CDR3: CASSVDGTGTNTGELFF